The subject of this entry is one TCR beta chain. The antigen is undetermined. J gave up 4 bases and V 2 bases, and 7 bases lay outside the gene matches. Germline V gene sequence: CDR1 SGHNT, CDR2 YYREEE (reference sequence). This CDR3 spans 16 amino acids. A multiplex PCR was run with 60 Vbeta primers and 13 Jbeta primers. Some clones are missing from TCRdb's copy, which holds only in-frame ones; the method was immunoSEQ multiplex PCR. The sample holds 90,000 or so clones, roughly four fifths seen once. This sample was included in a study of cytomegalovirus exposure and HLA in healthy donors. General study points: CMV antigen specificity of a few CMV-associated chains was confirmed in vitro.

This TCR derives from a man aged 25 to 40 in good health and CMV-seropositive. Sequenced material: PBMCs. The chain links TRBV5-4 to TRBJ2-2, with 8 bases lining up with TRBD2. Here the CDR3 DNA reads TGTGCCAGCAGCTTCAGCGGGAGAGGACGCACCGGGGAGCTGTTTTTT. Amino acid sequence: CASSFSGRGRTGELFF.